These 28 T cell receptor beta chains were all obtained from the same sample, sequenced in a study of T-cell memory formation after mild COVID-19. TCRdb used MiXCR to reprocess the 5' RACE reads, holding one entry per CDR3 protein. The profile covers 170,000 or so distinct CDR3 sequences, with roughly 31% appearing a single time and around 12% taken by the ten largest. Input material: PBMCs or a T cell subset sorted from them (not recorded which). These TCRs come from an adult woman who had mild COVID-19 (a few samples of this study predate the infection). Cell type and time point are not known.

This clonotype was counted only a few times. The V and J genes are TRBV4-2 and TRBJ2-1; 7 bases line up with TRBD1. Germline V gene data show CDR1 as LGHNA and CDR2 as YNFKEQ. The CDR3 is 16 residues long. V was pared by 0 bases and J by 5 bases, with 7 bases of the junction left unmatched. The CDR3 loop is CASSQDLAGGNNEQFF. The CDR3 DNA reads as TGTGCCAGCAGCCAAGATTTGGCAGGGGGTAACAATGAGCAGTTCTTC.

The chain uses TRBV10-3 and TRBJ2-2; D is undetermined. V lost 5 bases and J 2 bases, leaving 12 bases between the germline ends. The CDR3 is 15 residues long. Germline V lookup: CDR1 ENHRY, CDR2 SYGVKD. CDR3 region: CAISWASPNTGELFF. The CDR3, as DNA: TGTGCCATCAGTTGGGCGTCACCAAACACCGGGGAGCTGTTTTTT.

The chain uses TRBV7-2 and TRBJ1-2; possibly TRBD1 for D (5 bases). CDR3 size: 11 residues. Germline CDR1 SGHTA, CDR2 FQGNSA. The ends were cut back, 8 bases at V and 8 bases at J, with 12 bases in the middle. CDR3 in amino acids: CASGTGEGYTF. The CDR3 nucleotides are TGTGCCAGCGGGACGGGTGAGGGCTACACCTTC.

A few counts support this clonotype. This rearrangement joins TRBV20-1 to TRBJ1-1; D is unclear. With 3 bases removed from V and 3 bases from J, the gap between germline ends came to 11 bases. The CDR3 has 13 amino acids. Germline CDR1 and CDR2: DFQATT and SNEGSKA (reference sequence). Here the CDR3 reads CSASDEADTEAFF. CDR3 DNA: TGCAGTGCTAGCGATGAAGCGGACACTGAAGCTTTCTTT.

The chain combines TRBV20-1 with TRBJ1-2; D unclear. The germline V and J ends were trimmed by 3 bases and 4 bases, with 12 bases remaining between them. CDR1 and CDR2 from the germline V gene are DFQATT and SNEGSKA (reference sequence). The CDR3 totals 13 residues. The chain's CDR3 is CSARGWVGYGYTF. In nucleotides, the CDR3 is TGCAGTGCTAGGGGCTGGGTGGGCTATGGCTACACCTTC.

The gene calls are TRBV10-3 and TRBJ2-7; 8 bases fit TRBD1. J lost 0 bases, V lost 0 bases, and 16 bases had no gene match. CDR3 length: 20 amino acids. Germline loops: CDR1 ENHRY, CDR2 SYGVKD. Here the CDR3 DNA reads TGTGCCATCAGTGAGTCGGCTAAGGACAGGGAATTTATCTCCTCCTACGAGCAGTACTTC. This codes for CAISESAKDREFISSYEQYF.

The chain combines TRBV7-2 with TRBJ1-1; D ambiguous. Germline V CDR1 and CDR2: SGHTA, FQGNSA. Trimming cost V 5 bases and J 1 base, with 11 bases left between them. CDR3 length: 14 amino acids. The CDR3 DNA follows: TGTGCCAGCAGCGCTGACATCGAGAACACTGAAGCTTTCTTT. Translating it yields CASSADIENTEAFF.

This clonotype occurred a few times. The J gene is TRBJ2-7, the V gene TRBV3-1; no definite D call. Germline loops: CDR1 LGHDT, CDR2 YNNKEL (reference sequence). The CDR3 sequence is 12 residues long. Trimming pared 3 bases from V and 1 base from J, leaving 4 bases between. The CDR3 loop is CASSQLSYEQYF. As DNA, the CDR3 is TGTGCCAGCAGCCAGTTGTCCTACGAGCAGTACTTC.

The rearrangement joins TRBV7-2 to TRBJ1-4; D is perhaps TRBD1 (6 bases). Trimming removed 5 bases at V and 8 bases at J, with 12 bases between. CDR3 length equals 13 residues. The germline gives CDR1 SGHTA, CDR2 FQGNSA. CDR3 loop: CASSRGIGEKLFF. The CDR3, as DNA: TGTGCCAGCAGCAGGGGGATAGGGGAAAAACTGTTTTTT.

This clonotype showed up just a few times. This chain connects TRBV24-1 to TRBJ1-2; D uncertain. This CDR3 region has 13 residues. Germline V gives CDR1 KGHDR, CDR2 SFDVKD. The V end lost 4 bases, the J end lost 3 bases, and 8 bases lay between the germline ends. CDR3 bases: TGTGCCACCAGTGAACAAGCTTACTATGGCTACACCTTC. Translating gives CATSEQAYYGYTF.

This sequence joins TRBV9 and TRBJ1-1; no clear D. V gave up 3 bases and J gave up 0 bases, with 12 bases separating them. The CDR3 loop spans 15 amino acids. Germline CDR1 SGDLS, CDR2 YYNGEE. The CDR3 nucleotides are TGTGCCAGCAGCGCCACAGACTTGATGAACACTGAAGCTTTCTTT. The encoded protein is CASSATDLMNTEAFF.

This sequence joins TRBV12-3 or TRBV12-4 and TRBJ2-3; D gene ambiguous. This CDR3 is built from 15 residues. Trimming stripped 3 bases from V and 0 bases from J, with 10 bases between. The CDR3 DNA reads TGTGCCAGCAGTTTGTTCCCCACTAGCACAGATACGCAGTATTTT. Translation gives CASSLFPTSTDTQYF.

V usage is TRBV11-3 and J usage is TRBJ2-7; TRBD1 matches 12 bases. V trimming: 5 bases; J trimming: 4 bases; junction bases outside the gene matches: 6. The CDR3 totals 15 residues. The germline V gene has CDR1 SGHNT and CDR2 YENEEA. In nucleotides, the CDR3 is TGTGCCAGCAGCCCCCCGGGACAGGGGGCATACGAGCAGTACTTC. Its protein product is CASSPPGQGAYEQYF.

The V and J genes are TRBV9 and TRBJ2-3; D might be TRBD1 or TRBD2, each matching 6 bases. CDR1 and CDR2 from the germline V gene are SGDLS and YYNGEE. Trimming took off 2 bases at V and 8 bases at J, with 21 bases between the two ends. The CDR3 sequence is 16 residues long. The CDR3 DNA sequence: TGTGCCAGCAGCGTCCAAGGGGGGACGACCGGAGGTACGCAGTATTTT. Its protein product is CASSVQGGTTGGTQYF.

The V gene is TRBV12-3 or TRBV12-4, the J gene TRBJ1-2; 7 bases are shared with TRBD1. J was trimmed by 5 bases and V by 3 bases; bases with no gene match: 9. This CDR3 has 15 residues. The CDR3 sequence is CASSFTGEFWYGYTF. In DNA, the CDR3 is TGTGCCAGCAGTTTTACAGGGGAATTCTGGTATGGCTACACCTTC.

This clonotype was counted between two and nine times. The chain recombines TRBV9 with TRBJ2-7; 10 nucleotides match TRBD1. Per germline, CDR1 SGDLS and CDR2 YYNGEE. This CDR3 comprises 15 residues. V trimming: 0 bases; J trimming: 5 bases; junction bases outside the gene matches: 5. This CDR3 reads CASSVGQGAYHEQYF. The CDR3 region has the DNA TGTGCCAGCAGCGTAGGACAGGGGGCGTACCACGAGCAGTACTTC.

This clonotype has a handful of counts. This chain connects TRBV29-1 to TRBJ2-7; tentative D call: TRBD1 (6 bases). Trimming stripped 2 bases from V and 5 bases from J, with 16 bases between. The CDR3 totals 14 residues. Per the germline V gene, CDR1 is SQVTM and CDR2 is ANQGSEA. CDR3 DNA: TGCAGCGTTGAATCAGGGGAACCCTACGACGAGCAGTACTTC. This sequence encodes CSVESGEPYDEQYF.

This chain joins TRBV30 and TRBJ2-7; TRBD1 matches at 7 bases. Germline CDR1 GTSNPN, CDR2 SVGIG (reference sequence). V lost 2 bases to trimming and J lost 4 bases; unmatched junction nucleotides: 2. The CDR3 length is 12 residues. The CDR3 loop reads CAWSKQGYEQYF. The DNA for the CDR3 is TGTGCCTGGAGTAAACAGGGGTACGAGCAGTACTTC. Supplemented by reference TRBV30 and TRBJ2-7, the full variable domain reads SQTIHQWPATLVQPVGSPLSLECTVEGTSNPNLYWYRQAAGRGLQLLFYSVGIGQISSEVPQNLSASRPQDRQFILSSKKLLLSDSGFYLCAWSKQGYEQYFGPGTRLTVT.

The chain combines TRBV20-1 with TRBJ1-1, with unresolved D. The V end was cut by 5 bases, the J end by 1 base, with 11 bases between. The germline CDR1 and CDR2 sequences are DFQATT and SNEGSKA (reference sequence). The CDR3 totals 13 residues. The CDR3 sequence is CSARKRQNTEAFF. The DNA for the CDR3 is TGCAGTGCTCGAAAAAGACAGAACACTGAAGCTTTCTTT.

This clonotype was seen a handful of times. The genes are TRBV7-9 and TRBJ1-4; 8 nucleotides agree with TRBD1. The CDR3 extends over 14 amino acids. Germline assignment: CDR1 SEHNR and CDR2 FQNEAQ (reference sequence). J lost 8 bases, V lost 4 bases, and 6 bases had no gene match. The CDR3 region is CASSSRQGQEKLFF. In DNA, the CDR3 is TGTGCCAGCAGCTCCCGACAGGGGCAAGAAAAACTGTTTTTT.

The chain combines TRBV5-1 with TRBJ2-1; 10 bases are shared with TRBD2. With V trimmed by 0 bases and J by 8 bases, 8 bases remained unmatched. CDR3 length: 16 residues. CDR1 SGHRS and CDR2 YFSETQ come from the germline V gene. The CDR3 is CASSLALAGALDEQFF. CDR3 nucleotides: TGCGCCAGCAGCTTGGCCCTAGCGGGAGCTCTCGATGAGCAGTTCTTC.

The chain uses TRBV20-1 and TRBJ1-2, with D tentatively TRBD1 (5 bases). This CDR3 region has 20 residues. Trimming left V 0 bases short and J 2 bases short, with 28 bases between. Germline CDR1 DFQATT, CDR2 SNEGSKA (reference sequence). The CDR3 sequence: CSARDSSRAFEGHPNYGYTF. The CDR3 bases are TGCAGTGCTAGAGATTCATCACGGGCCTTTGAGGGGCACCCGAACTATGGCTACACCTTC.

This clonotype occurred a few times. The genes are TRBV7-3 and TRBJ2-6; D may match TRBD1 or TRBD2 (5 bases each). The CDR3 consists of 17 residues. Germline V CDR1 and CDR2: SGHTA, FQGTGA. Deletions cut 5 bases from V and 0 bases from J, with 14 bases between. In DNA form, the CDR3 reads TGTGCCAGCAGCCCCTTCGGGGCTCACTCTGGGGCCAACGTCCTGACTTTC. It encodes CASSPFGAHSGANVLTF.

In this sample, this clonotype turned up once. This CDR3 is CASSQSIGRNTEAFF. For the CDR3, the DNA is TGTGCCAGCAGCCAGAGCATAGGGAGGAACACTGAAGCTTTCTTT. This chain links TRBV7-2 with TRBJ1-1; D gene ambiguous. Trimming took off 5 bases at V and 1 base at J, with 14 bases between the two ends. The length of the CDR3 is 15 residues. Germline CDR1 reads SGHTA; CDR2 reads FQGNSA.

The sample holds a few counts of this clonotype. V and J are TRBV7-2 and TRBJ2-7; the match to TRBD2 covers 11 bases. This CDR3 spans 16 amino acids. J lost 1 base, V lost 2 bases, and 4 bases had no gene match. Germline V gene lookup returns CDR1 SGHTA and CDR2 FQGNSA. The CDR3 spells CASSLSVAGGSYEQYF. CDR3 in DNA: TGTGCCAGCAGCTTATCGGTAGCGGGGGGGTCCTACGAGCAGTACTTC.

This clonotype was seen only a few times. The chain recombines TRBV29-1 with TRBJ2-5; no clear D gene. V was trimmed by 2 bases and J by 3 bases, leaving 4 bases between them. The germline V gene has CDR1 SQVTM and CDR2 ANQGSEA. The CDR3 spans 11 residues. The CDR3 region is CSVEPKETQYF. Here the CDR3 DNA reads TGCAGCGTTGAACCCAAAGAGACCCAGTACTTC.

This sequence joins TRBV20-1 and TRBJ1-4, with 10 bases that match TRBD1. Germline assignment: CDR1 DFQATT and CDR2 SNEGSKA (reference sequence). V lost 4 bases, J lost 7 bases, and 6 bases stayed unmatched. The CDR3 is 14 amino acids. CDR3 coding DNA: TGCAGTGCTACACCGGGACAGGGGACTGAAAAACTGTTTTTT. Translation: CSATPGQGTEKLFF.

The sample holds a few counts of this clonotype. This chain uses TRBV6-5 with TRBJ2-7; no firm D call. Trimming took off 0 bases at V and 3 bases at J, with 12 bases between the two ends. The CDR3 sequence is 15 residues long. CDR1 and CDR2 (germline): MNHEY, SVGAGI. Here the CDR3 DNA reads TGTGCCAGCAGTTACTCTCCCGCCCGGTACTACGAGCAGTACTTC. Protein product: CASSYSPARYYEQYF.